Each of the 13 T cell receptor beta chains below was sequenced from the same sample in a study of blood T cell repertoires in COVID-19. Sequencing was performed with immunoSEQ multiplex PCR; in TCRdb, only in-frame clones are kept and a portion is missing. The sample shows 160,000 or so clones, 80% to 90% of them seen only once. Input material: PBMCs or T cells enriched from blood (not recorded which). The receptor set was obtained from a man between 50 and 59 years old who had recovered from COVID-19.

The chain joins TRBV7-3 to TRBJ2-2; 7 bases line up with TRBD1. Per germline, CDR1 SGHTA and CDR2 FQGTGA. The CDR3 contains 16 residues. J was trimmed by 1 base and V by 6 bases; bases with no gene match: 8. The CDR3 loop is CASSRLWTGNTGELFF. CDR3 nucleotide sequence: TGTGCCAGCAGTAGGCTCTGGACAGGGAACACCGGGGAGCTGTTTTTT.

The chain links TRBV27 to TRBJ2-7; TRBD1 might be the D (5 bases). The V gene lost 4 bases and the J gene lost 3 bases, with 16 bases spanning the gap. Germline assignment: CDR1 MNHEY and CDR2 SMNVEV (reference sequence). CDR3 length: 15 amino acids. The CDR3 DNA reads TGTGCCAGCAGTTCTCGGAATAAGGGGTACTACGAGCAGTACTTC. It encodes CASSSRNKGYYEQYF.

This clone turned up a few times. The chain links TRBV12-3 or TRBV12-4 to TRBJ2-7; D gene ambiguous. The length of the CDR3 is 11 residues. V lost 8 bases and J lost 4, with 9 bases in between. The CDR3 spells CASGEMYEQYF. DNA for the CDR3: TGTGCCAGCGGAGAGATGTACGAGCAGTACTTC.

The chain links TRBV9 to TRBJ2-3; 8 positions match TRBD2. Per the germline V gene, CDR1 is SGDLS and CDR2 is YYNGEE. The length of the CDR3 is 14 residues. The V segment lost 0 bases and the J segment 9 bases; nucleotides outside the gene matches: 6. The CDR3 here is CASSVAGGPRTQYF. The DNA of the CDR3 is TGTGCCAGCAGCGTAGCGGGGGGGCCACGAACGCAGTATTTT.

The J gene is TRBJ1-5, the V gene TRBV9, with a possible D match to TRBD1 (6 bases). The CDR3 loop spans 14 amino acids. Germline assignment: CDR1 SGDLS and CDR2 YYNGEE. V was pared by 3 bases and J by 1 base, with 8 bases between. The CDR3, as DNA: TGTGCCAGCAGCGGTACAGGGAGCAATCAGCCCCAGCATTTT. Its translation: CASSGTGSNQPQHF. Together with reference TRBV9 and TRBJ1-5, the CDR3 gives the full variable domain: DSGVTQTPKHLITATGQRVTLRCSPRSGDLSVYWYQQSLDQGLQFLIQYYNGEERAKGNILERFSAQQFPDLHSELNLSSLELGDSALYFCASSGTGSNQPQHFGDGTRLSIL.

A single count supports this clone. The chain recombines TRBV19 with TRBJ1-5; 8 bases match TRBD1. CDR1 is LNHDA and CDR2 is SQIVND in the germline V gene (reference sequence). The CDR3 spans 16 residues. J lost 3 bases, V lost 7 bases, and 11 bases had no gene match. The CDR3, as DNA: TGTGCCAGTACCTTCGGTGGGACAGGTGTCAATCAGCCCCAGCATTTT. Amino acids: CASTFGGTGVNQPQHF. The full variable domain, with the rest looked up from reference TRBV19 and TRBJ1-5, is DGGITQSPKYLFRKEGQNVTLSCEQNLNHDAMYWYRQDPGQGLRLIYYSQIVNDFQKGDIAEGYSVSREKKESFPLTVTSAQKNPTAFYLCASTFGGTGVNQPQHFGDGTRLSIL.

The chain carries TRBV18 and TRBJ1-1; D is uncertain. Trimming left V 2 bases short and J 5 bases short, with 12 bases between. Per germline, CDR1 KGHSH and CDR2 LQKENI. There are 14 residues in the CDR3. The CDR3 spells CASSPSGGVTEAFF. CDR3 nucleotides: TGTGCCAGCTCACCAAGCGGAGGCGTTACTGAAGCTTTCTTT.

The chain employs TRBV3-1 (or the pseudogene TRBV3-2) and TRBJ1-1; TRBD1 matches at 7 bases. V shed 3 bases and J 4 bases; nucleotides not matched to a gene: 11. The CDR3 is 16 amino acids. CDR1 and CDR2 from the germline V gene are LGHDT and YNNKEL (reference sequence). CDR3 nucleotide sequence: TGTGCCAGCAGCCAGGAGAGGGGACAGCGGCTCACTGAAGCTTTCTTT. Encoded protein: CASSQERGQRLTEAFF.

The CDR3 DNA is TGTGCCAGCAAGCTAGCGGGGGGCGGGGATGAGCAGTTCTTC. Its protein product is CASKLAGGGDEQFF. J is TRBJ2-1 and V is TRBV3-1 (or the pseudogene TRBV3-2); TRBD2 agrees at 11 bases. With 7 bases clipped from V and 8 bases from J, the junction kept 7 bases outside the gene matches. The CDR3 length is 14 residues. Germline assignment: CDR1 LGHDT and CDR2 YNNKEL (reference sequence).

CDR3 sequence: CASSLAGVRYNEQFF. The CDR3 nucleotides read TGTGCCAGCAGCTTGGCCGGGGTAAGGTACAATGAGCAGTTCTTC. This chain uses TRBV5-4 with TRBJ2-1; TRBD2 is a possible D gene (5 bases). CDR3 length: 15 residues. V gave up 0 bases and J gave up 4 bases, with 11 bases separating them. Per germline, CDR1 SGHNT and CDR2 YYREEE (reference sequence). Full variable domain (rest looked up from reference TRBV5-4 and TRBJ2-1): ETGVTQSPTHLIKTRGQQVTLRCSSQSGHNTVSWYQQALGQGPQFIFQYYREEENGRGNFPPRFSGLQFPNYSSELNVNALELDDSALYLCASSLAGVRYNEQFFGPGTRLTVL.

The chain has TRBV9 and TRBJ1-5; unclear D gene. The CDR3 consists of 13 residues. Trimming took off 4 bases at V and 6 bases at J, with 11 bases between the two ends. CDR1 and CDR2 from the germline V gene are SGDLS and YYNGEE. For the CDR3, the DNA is TGTGCCAGCAGCCCGGGGTTGGGTCAGCCCCAGCATTTT. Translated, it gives CASSPGLGQPQHF.

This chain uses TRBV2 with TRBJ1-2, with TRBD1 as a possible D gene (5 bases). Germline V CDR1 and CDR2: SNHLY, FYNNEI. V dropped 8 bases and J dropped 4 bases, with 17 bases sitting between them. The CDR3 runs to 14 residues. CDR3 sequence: CASPKTDSSYGYTF. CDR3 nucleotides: TGTGCCAGCCCAAAAACTGACAGTTCCTATGGCTACACCTTC.

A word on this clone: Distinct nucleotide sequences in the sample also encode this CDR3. The CDR3 sequence: CASSPGETQYF. Written as DNA, the CDR3 is TGTGCCAGCAGTCCGGGGGAGACCCAGTACTTC. This sequence joins TRBV12-3 or TRBV12-4 and TRBJ2-5; tentatively, D is TRBD2 (5 bases). V lost 5 bases to trimming and J lost 5 bases, with 6 bases between them. This CDR3 is built from 11 residues.